This entry describes one TCR beta chain. The source of the sample is a study of T cell changes during pregnancy in multiple sclerosis. Here immunoSEQ multiplex PCR was the method, and the copy in TCRdb shows in-frame clones only, minus some. Among about 29,000 clones listed, around 91% were seen once. From germline, CDR1 is MDHEN and CDR2 SYDVKM. The CDR3 is 15 residues long. Trimming removed 2 bases at V and 0 bases at J, with 8 bases between. This rearrangement joins TRBV28 to TRBJ1-3, with D hard to call. Sample: CD8+ T cells from peripheral blood mononuclear cells, taken after pregnancy. The TCR comes from a female donor with multiple sclerosis, enrolled in a pregnancy study. The CDR3 spells CASSLPVNSGNTIYF. CDR3 bases: TGTGCCAGCAGTTTACCAGTAAACTCTGGAAACACCATATATTTT.